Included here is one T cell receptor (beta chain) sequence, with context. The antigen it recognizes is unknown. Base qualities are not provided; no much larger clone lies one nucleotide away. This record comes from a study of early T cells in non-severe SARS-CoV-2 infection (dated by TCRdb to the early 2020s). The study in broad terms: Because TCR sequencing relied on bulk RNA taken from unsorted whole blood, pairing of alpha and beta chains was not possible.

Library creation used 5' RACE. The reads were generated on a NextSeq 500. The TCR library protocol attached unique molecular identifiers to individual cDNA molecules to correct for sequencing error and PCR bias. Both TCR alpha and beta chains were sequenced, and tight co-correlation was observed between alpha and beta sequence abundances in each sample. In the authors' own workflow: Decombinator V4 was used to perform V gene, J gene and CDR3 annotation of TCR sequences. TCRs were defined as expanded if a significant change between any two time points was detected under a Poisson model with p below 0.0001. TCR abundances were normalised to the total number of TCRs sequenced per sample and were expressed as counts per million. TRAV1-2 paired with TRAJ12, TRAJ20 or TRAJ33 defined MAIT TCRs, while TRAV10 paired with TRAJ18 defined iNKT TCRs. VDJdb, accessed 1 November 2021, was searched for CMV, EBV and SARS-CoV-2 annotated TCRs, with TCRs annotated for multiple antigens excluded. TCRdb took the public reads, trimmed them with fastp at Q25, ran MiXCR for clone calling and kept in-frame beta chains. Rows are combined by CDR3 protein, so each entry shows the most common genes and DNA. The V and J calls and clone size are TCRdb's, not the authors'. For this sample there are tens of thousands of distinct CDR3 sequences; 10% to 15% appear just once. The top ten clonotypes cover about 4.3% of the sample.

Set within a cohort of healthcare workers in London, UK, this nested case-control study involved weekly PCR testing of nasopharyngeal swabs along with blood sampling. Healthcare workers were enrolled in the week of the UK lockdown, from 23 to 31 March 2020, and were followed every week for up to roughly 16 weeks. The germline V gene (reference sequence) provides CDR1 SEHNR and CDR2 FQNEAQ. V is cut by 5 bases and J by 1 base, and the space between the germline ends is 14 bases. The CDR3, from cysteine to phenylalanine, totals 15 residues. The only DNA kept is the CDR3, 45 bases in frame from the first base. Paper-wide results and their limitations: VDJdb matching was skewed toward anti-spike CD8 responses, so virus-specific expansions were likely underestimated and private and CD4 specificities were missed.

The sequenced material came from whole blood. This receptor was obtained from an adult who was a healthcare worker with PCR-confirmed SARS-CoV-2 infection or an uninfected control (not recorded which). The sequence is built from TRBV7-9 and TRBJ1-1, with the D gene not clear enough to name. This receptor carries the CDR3 CASSALWTQNTEAFF. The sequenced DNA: TGTGCCAGCAGCGCTTTGTGGACGCAGAACACTGAAGCTTTCTTT.